This entry lists 27 T cell receptor beta chains sequenced from one sample in a study of T cell responses to AZD1222 COVID-19 vaccine (dated by TCRdb to the early 2020s). Library preparation used the immunoSEQ multiplex PCR assay. TCRdb took this table from immuneACCESS and kept in-frame rearrangements with V and J called. Such tables lack part of the clones; where checked against another copy, unresolved V genes explain under half of the gap, and the rest is unexplained. Within this sample are about 150,000 clones, with 90% of them counted one time only. 1.5% to 2% of the sample comes from the top ten. The time point tag for this specimen amounts to: baseline before first vaccination. The sample here was peripheral blood, taken on day 0 of AZD1222 vaccination. Receptor source: an adult in good health.

The chain links TRBV4-1 to TRBJ2-7; no definite D call. V was cut by 4 bases and J by 3 bases, with 16 bases left in between. CDR1 and CDR2 from the germline V gene are MGHRA and YSYEKL. The CDR3 is 15 residues long. Written as DNA, the CDR3 is TGCGCCAGCAGCCCCACTGGTAGTAGTGGCTACGAGCAGTACTTC. Residues: CASSPTGSSGYEQYF.

The chain recombines TRBV19 with TRBJ2-2; 8 nucleotides agree with TRBD2. The J segment lost 6 bases and the V segment lost 1 base, leaving 7 bases of the junction unmatched. This CDR3 is 16 amino acids long. Per germline, CDR1 LNHDA and CDR2 SQIVND (reference sequence). The CDR3 is CASSIVSGSGSGELFF. The DNA for the CDR3 is TGTGCCAGTAGTATAGTAAGCGGGAGTGGGTCCGGGGAGCTGTTTTTT.

V usage is TRBV28 and J usage is TRBJ2-7; 8 bases match TRBD1. The V segment lost 6 bases and the J segment 0 bases; nucleotides outside the gene matches: 4. The CDR3 consists of 14 residues. Germline V gene data show CDR1 as MDHEN and CDR2 as SYDVKM. The DNA for the CDR3 is TGTGCCAGCAGCCACAGGGGGAGCTCCTACGAGCAGTACTTC. Its protein product is CASSHRGSSYEQYF.

The chain couples TRBV2 to TRBJ2-1, with 12 bases aligning to TRBD2. This CDR3 is built from 14 residues. The germline V gene encodes CDR1 SNHLY and CDR2 FYNNEI. The V segment lost 5 bases and the J segment 6 bases; nucleotides outside the gene matches: 2. CDR3 sequence: CASSPTSGSNEQFF. The CDR3 DNA follows: TGTGCCAGCAGTCCGACTAGCGGGAGCAATGAGCAGTTCTTC.

The V gene is TRBV6-2 or TRBV6-3, the J gene TRBJ2-7; D not resolved. The CDR3 spans 13 residues. Germline CDR1 MNHEY, CDR2 SVGEGT. V shed 2 bases and J shed 3 bases, with 8 bases lying between them. This chain's CDR3 is CASSYSTVYEQYF. For the CDR3, the DNA is TGTGCCAGCAGTTACAGTACAGTCTACGAGCAGTACTTC.

This chain uses TRBV7-8 with TRBJ2-1; 12 bases agree with TRBD2. CDR3 size: 17 residues. Germline V gene lookup returns CDR1 SGHVS and CDR2 FQNEAQ. The ends lost 3 bases at V and 0 bases at J; junction bases unmatched: 3. This CDR3 reads CASSLQTSGSSYNEQFF. The CDR3 region has the DNA TGTGCCAGCAGCTTGCAGACTAGCGGGAGCTCCTACAATGAGCAGTTCTTC.

The chain uses TRBV9 and TRBJ2-5; no clear D gene. Trimming removed 0 bases at V and 6 bases at J, with 15 bases between. Germline CDR1 reads SGDLS; CDR2 reads YYNGEE. The CDR3 sequence is 15 residues long. CDR3 protein: CASSVGIGKEKTQYF. In DNA form, the CDR3 reads TGTGCCAGCAGCGTAGGGATAGGGAAGGAAAAGACCCAGTACTTC.

The gene calls are TRBV7-2 and TRBJ1-1, with a tentative D call TRBD1 (6 bases). The CDR3 loop spans 14 amino acids. Germline assignment: CDR1 SGHTA and CDR2 FQGNSA. Trimming took 5 bases from V and 0 from J, leaving 10 bases between them. DNA of the CDR3: TGTGCCAGCAGCGTCGGACAGATGAACACTGAAGCTTTCTTT. The encoded protein is CASSVGQMNTEAFF.

The sample holds one count of this clone. The V gene is TRBV4-3, the J gene TRBJ2-7; D remains unclear. This CDR3 spans 14 amino acids. Germline V CDR1 and CDR2: LGHNA, YSLEER. V lost 1 base to trimming and J lost 0 bases, with 7 bases between them. The CDR3 nucleotides read TGCGCCAGCAGCCAAGGAGGCAGCTCCTACGAGCAGTACTTC. Translation: CASSQGGSSYEQYF.

V gene TRBV7-9 combines with J gene TRBJ1-5; D remains ambiguous. Between the trimmed V and J ends, which lost 5 bases and 7 bases, there was a span of 9 bases. Germline CDR1 reads SEHNR; CDR2 reads FQNEAQ (reference sequence). This CDR3 is 12 amino acids long. The CDR3 nucleotides are TGTGCCAGCAGCCGGGTTGGCCAGCCCCAGCATTTT. Translating it yields CASSRVGQPQHF.

CDR3 sequence: CASSSGRAGYEQYF. The DNA of the CDR3 is TGTGCCAGCAGTAGCGGGAGGGCGGGCTACGAGCAGTACTTC. The chain carries TRBV4-2 and TRBJ2-7, with 11 bases matching TRBD2. CDR3 size: 14 residues. After removal of 6 bases from V and 3 bases from J, the junction contained 4 bases not matched to a gene. Germline CDR1 and CDR2: LGHNA and YNFKEQ.

This clone was seen more than once but under ten times. The sample has other DNA sequences that encode this CDR3 too. This rearrangement joins TRBV7-9 to TRBJ1-4; maybe TRBD1 (5 bases). Germline V gene lookup returns CDR1 SEHNR and CDR2 FQNEAQ (reference sequence). CDR3 size: 15 residues. Trimming removed 0 bases at V and 3 bases at J, with 8 bases between. The CDR3, as DNA: TGTGCCAGCAGCTTAGCGTGGGGGTCTAATGAAAAACTGTTTTTT. This codes for CASSLAWGSNEKLFF.

This chain joins TRBV9 and TRBJ2-7, with 9 bases matching TRBD2. The CDR3 is 17 residues long. V gave up 0 bases and J gave up 4 bases; unmatched junction bases: 11. Per germline, CDR1 SGDLS and CDR2 YYNGEE. The CDR3: CASSVGRSRLAEYEQYF. CDR3 bases: TGTGCCAGCAGCGTAGGCAGATCGAGACTAGCGGAGTACGAGCAGTACTTC.

The chain joins TRBV11-2 to TRBJ2-2; 7 positions agree with TRBD2. With 4 bases clipped from V and 2 bases from J, the junction kept 10 bases outside the gene matches. CDR1 is SGHAT and CDR2 is FQNNGV in the germline V gene. The CDR3 loop spans 17 amino acids. CDR3 DNA: TGTGCCAGCAGCTGGGGAAGCGGGAACCCTAACACCGGGGAGCTGTTTTTT. It encodes CASSWGSGNPNTGELFF. Looking up the rest from reference TRBV11-2 and TRBJ2-2 gives the full variable domain: EAGVAQSPRYKIIEKRQSVAFWCNPISGHATLYWYQQILGQGPKLLIQFQNNGVVDDSQLPKDRFSAERLKGVDSTLKIQPAKLEDSAVYLCASSWGSGNPNTGELFFGEGSRLTVL.

The V gene is TRBV7-2, the J gene TRBJ1-5, with D possibly matching TRBD1 (6 bases). V lost 3 bases to trimming and J lost 4 bases, with 10 bases between them. There are 14 residues in the CDR3. From germline, CDR1 is SGHTA and CDR2 FQGNSA. The CDR3 DNA sequence: TGTGCCAGCAGCTTCGGACAGAGGAATCAGCCCCAGCATTTT. It translates to CASSFGQRNQPQHF.

The J gene is TRBJ1-3, the V gene TRBV5-1; the D gene is possibly TRBD1 (5 bases). The CDR3 spans 16 residues. The V and J ends lost 1 base and 2 bases respectively, with 13 bases between them. Germline V gene sequence: CDR1 SGHRS, CDR2 YFSETQ. The CDR3 reads CASSLFGSGAGNTIYF. The CDR3 DNA reads TGCGCCAGCAGCTTGTTCGGCTCGGGGGCTGGAAACACCATATATTTT.

This sequence joins TRBV2 and TRBJ1-4; TRBD1 is a possible D gene (5 bases). Per the germline V gene, CDR1 is SNHLY and CDR2 is FYNNEI. V gave up 6 bases and J gave up 7 bases, with 24 bases separating them. There are 17 residues in the CDR3. CDR3 DNA: TGTGCCAGCAGGGATACAGGATTTAACCTTGGAGGTGAAAAACTGTTTTTT. Protein: CASRDTGFNLGGEKLFF.

The V and J genes are TRBV9 and TRBJ2-2, with a weak D call TRBD2 (5 bases). With 0 bases removed from V and 0 bases from J, the gap between germline ends came to 15 bases. This CDR3 region has 18 residues. Germline CDR1 SGDLS, CDR2 YYNGEE. The CDR3 DNA reads as TGTGCCAGCAGCGTAGGTGTTGGGCGGGTTCCGAACACCGGGGAGCTGTTTTTT. The encoded protein is CASSVGVGRVPNTGELFF.

The chain employs TRBV11-3 and TRBJ2-5, with a tentative D call TRBD1 (6 bases). V lost 2 bases, J lost 2 bases, and 9 bases lay in between. The CDR3 loop spans 14 amino acids. The germline gives CDR1 SGHNT, CDR2 YENEEA. CDR3 loop: CASSLRDKQETQYF. In DNA form, the CDR3 reads TGTGCCAGCAGCTTACGGGACAAGCAAGAGACCCAGTACTTC.

This clone showed up just once. The gene calls are TRBV24-1 and TRBJ2-1; 10 positions agree with TRBD2. V trimming: 4 bases; J trimming: 0 bases; junction bases outside the gene matches: 5. The CDR3 has 17 residues. The germline V gene encodes CDR1 KGHDR and CDR2 SFDVKD. CDR3 coding DNA: TGTGCCACCAGTGAACCTGGACTAGCGGTCTCCTACAATGAGCAGTTCTTC. It specifies CATSEPGLAVSYNEQFF.

This rearrangement joins TRBV4-2 to TRBJ1-2; D might be TRBD1 (5 bases). Germline assignment: CDR1 LGHNA and CDR2 YNFKEQ. The CDR3 contains 15 residues. V lost 1 base and J lost 3, with 12 bases in between. The CDR3: CASSQVLQVDYGYTF. The CDR3 coding sequence is TGTGCCAGCAGCCAAGTCCTACAGGTAGACTATGGCTACACCTTC.

This clone was counted a single time. V gene TRBV14 combines with J gene TRBJ2-7; the match to TRBD2 covers 7 bases. Germline V lookup: CDR1 SGHDN, CDR2 FVKESK. The CDR3 is 16 amino acids. With V trimmed by 3 bases and J by 3 bases, 11 bases remained unmatched. DNA of the CDR3: TGTGCCAGCAGCCACCCGGGGGGACCTTCAGGCTACGAGCAGTACTTC. Its translation: CASSHPGGPSGYEQYF.

The chain links TRBV6-2 or TRBV6-3 to TRBJ2-5; 10 bases map to TRBD2. The ends lost 2 bases at V and 5 bases at J; junction bases unmatched: 11. This CDR3 is built from 17 residues. The germline V gene has CDR1 MNHEY and CDR2 SVGEGT. CDR3 sequence reads: CASSYHPSGSPEETQYF. In DNA, the CDR3 is TGTGCCAGCAGTTACCACCCTAGCGGGAGTCCTGAGGAGACCCAGTACTTC.

The genes are TRBV7-8 and TRBJ2-7; D uncertain. The CDR3 is made up of 16 amino acids. Germline assignment: CDR1 SGHVS and CDR2 FQNEAQ. V gave up 5 bases and J gave up 4 bases, with 21 bases separating them. The CDR3 DNA reads TGTGCCAGCAGCCTAAACGACTGGCCTCTCCCTTACGAGCAGTACTTC. As protein: CASSLNDWPLPYEQYF.

The chain links TRBV19 to TRBJ2-3; D is undetermined. CDR3 length equals 14 residues. Trimming stripped 5 bases from V and 2 bases from J, with 11 bases between. Per the germline V gene, CDR1 is LNHDA and CDR2 is SQIVND (reference sequence). The CDR3 DNA reads as TGTGCCAGTAGTCCTGGCCGGATCACAGATACGCAGTATTTT. Amino acids: CASSPGRITDTQYF.

The rearrangement links TRBV6-5 to TRBJ2-5, with D tentatively TRBD1 (5 bases). The V and J ends lost 5 bases and 3 bases respectively, with 10 bases between them. CDR3 length: 13 amino acids. The germline gives CDR1 MNHEY, CDR2 SVGAGI. The CDR3 reads CASSRTMEETQYF. The DNA for the CDR3 is TGTGCCAGCAGTCGGACAATGGAAGAGACCCAGTACTTC.

The rearrangement joins TRBV28 to TRBJ2-3; D perhaps matches TRBD2 (7 bases). The CDR3 extends over 17 amino acids. Germline V gene sequence: CDR1 MDHEN, CDR2 SYDVKM. The V end lost 6 bases, the J end lost 6 bases, and 25 bases lay between the germline ends. CDR3 in DNA: TGTGCCAGCAGCCCCCCCCCTGGGGGGGCGATAGTGGATACGCAGTATTTT. Its protein is CASSPPPGGAIVDTQYF.